This T cell receptor (beta chain) emerged from a study of regulatory T cells in long-lasting Graves disease. Arm-PCR of CDR3 regions with iRepertoire HTBI primers generated TCR beta libraries. TCRdb redid the calling of the multiplex PCR reads with MiXCR, one entry per CDR3 protein. The sample yields more than 350,000 distinct CDR3 sequences, under 25% seen once. The ends lost 3 bases at V and 0 bases at J; junction bases unmatched: 4. The CDR3 spans 15 residues. CDR1 is PRHDT and CDR2 is FYEKMQ in the germline V gene (reference sequence). Time point indicated: persistent/refractory GD, antithyroid drugs over 5 years with positive TRAb. RNA from PBMCs was the source of the TCR library. This clonotype has ten or more counts.

The input for sequencing was peripheral blood mononuclear cells (PBMCs), taken when the disease was refractory, from a patient treated with antithyroid drugs. The TCR was taken from a female donor with Graves disease. The rearrangement joins TRBV13 to TRBJ2-7; 8 bases align to TRBD2. The CDR3 reads CASSFPSGLSYEQYF. CDR3 nucleotides: TGTGCCAGCAGCTTTCCTAGCGGGCTCTCCTACGAGCAGTACTTC. Full variable domain (rest looked up from reference TRBV13 and TRBJ2-7): AAGVIQSPRHLIKEKRETATLKCYPIPRHDTVYWYQQGPGQDPQFLISFYEKMQSDKGSIPDRFSAQQFSDYHSELNMSSLELGDSALYFCASSFPSGLSYEQYFGPGTRLTVT.